These 23 T cell receptor beta chains originate from one sample sequenced in a study of identical twins. MiXCR was run by TCRdb on the 5' RACE reads, yielding one entry per CDR3 protein. The sample yields about 690,000 distinct CDR3 sequences, 21% seen once. A further study also used this sample, focusing on T cells expressing NK-cell markers.

Sequencing was carried out using PBMCs. These receptors originate from a woman younger than 35 in good health.

This clonotype has just a few counts. The rearrangement uses TRBV29-1 and TRBJ2-1; 15 positions match TRBD2. Germline CDR1 and CDR2: SQVTM and ANQGSEA. This CDR3 has 17 amino acids. V lost 6 bases, J lost 4 bases, and 10 bases stayed unmatched. CDR3 nucleotide sequence: TGCAGCGTGTGGACTAGCGGGGGGGCCTTGGTATACAATGAGCAGTTCTTC. Translating it yields CSVWTSGGALVYNEQFF.

This rearrangement joins TRBV6-5 to TRBJ1-4; 7 bases fit TRBD1. The CDR3 has 14 amino acids. Trimming at V came to 4 bases and at J to 11 bases, leaving 10 bases not matched to a gene. Per the germline V gene, CDR1 is MNHEY and CDR2 is SVGAGI. CDR3 in DNA: TGTGCCAGCAGTTCACAGGGGCCTCTTGAGAAACTGTTTTTT. The encoded protein is CASSSQGPLEKLFF.

This clonotype has more than one count but fewer than ten. This chain uses TRBV29-1 with TRBJ1-4; the D is unclear. The CDR3 covers 13 residues. CDR1 and CDR2 from the germline V gene are SQVTM and ANQGSEA. V lost 7 bases to trimming and J lost 6 bases, with 15 bases between them. CDR3 region: CSAEARKDEKLFF. The CDR3 bases are TGCAGCGCTGAGGCACGGAAGGATGAAAAACTGTTTTTT. Based on the CDR3 plus reference TRBV29-1 and TRBJ1-4, the full variable domain is SAVISQKPSRDICQRGTSLTIQCQVDSQVTMMFWYRQQPGQSLTLIATANQGSEATYESGFVIDKFPISRPNLTFSTLTVSNMSPEDSSIYLCSAEARKDEKLFFGSGTQLSVL.

In this sample, this clonotype turned up a few times. The chain is built from TRBV12-3 or TRBV12-4 and TRBJ1-1, with D unresolved. The CDR3 is 14 amino acids. Trimming removed 4 bases from V and 0 bases from J, with 9 bases in between. The CDR3 sequence: CASSSVMLNTEAFF. The CDR3 bases are TGTGCCAGCAGTTCCGTGATGCTGAACACTGAAGCTTTCTTT.

The V and J genes are TRBV6-1 and TRBJ1-6, with D maybe TRBD1 (6 bases). The CDR3 sequence is 14 residues long. CDR1 is MNHNS and CDR2 is SASEGT in the germline V gene. Trimming left V 7 bases short and J 12 bases short, with 19 bases between. The CDR3 region has the DNA TGTGCCAGCACCAAGGGGAGTGGAGGGGGACCCCTCCACTTT. Its translation is CASTKGSGGGPLHF.

This clonotype was seen more than once but under ten times. As DNA, the CDR3 is TGTGCCAGCAGTTATGGGAGGGGGCTAGCGGGGCTCCAAGAGACCCAGTACTTC. This encodes CASSYGRGLAGLQETQYF. The chain carries TRBV6-5 and TRBJ2-5; 9 bases line up with TRBD2. J lost 1 base, V lost 3 bases, and 12 bases had no gene match. Germline CDR1 reads MNHEY; CDR2 reads SVGAGI. The CDR3 spans 18 residues.

V gene TRBV10-3 combines with J gene TRBJ2-7; weak D call: TRBD2 (7 bases). This CDR3 comprises 17 residues. Germline CDR1 reads ENHRY; CDR2 reads SYGVKD. Trimming took 3 bases from V and 2 from J, leaving 20 bases between them. CDR3 coding DNA: TGTGCCATCAGTGACCTAATCAAGGCGGGGGCCACCTACGAGCAGTACTTC. As protein: CAISDLIKAGATYEQYF.

In its sample, this clonotype was seen many times. The rearrangement uses TRBV4-1 and TRBJ2-3; D perhaps matches TRBD2 (5 bases). With 4 bases removed from V and 1 base from J, the gap between germline ends came to 9 bases. CDR1 is MGHRA and CDR2 is YSYEKL in the germline V gene. This CDR3 has 14 residues. CDR3 protein: CASSPLRGTDTQYF. Written as DNA, the CDR3 is TGCGCCAGCAGCCCGCTGAGGGGCACAGATACGCAGTATTTT.

This clonotype came up a few times. The chain links TRBV5-1 to TRBJ2-5; the D gene is possibly TRBD2 (6 bases). Per the germline V gene, CDR1 is SGHRS and CDR2 is YFSETQ. The CDR3 is made up of 15 amino acids. The V end lost 4 bases, the J end lost 4 bases, and 17 bases lay between the germline ends. CDR3 loop: CASSINSGVGETQYF. CDR3 nucleotide sequence: TGCGCCAGCAGCATAAATAGCGGAGTGGGAGAGACCCAGTACTTC.

The chain carries TRBV20-1 and TRBJ2-3; D perhaps matches TRBD1 (5 bases). Germline V gene sequence: CDR1 DFQATT, CDR2 SNEGSKA (reference sequence). The CDR3 contains 13 residues. Trimming took off 6 bases at V and 4 bases at J, with 14 bases between the two ends. CDR3 loop: CSAPWQGPDTQYF. The CDR3 bases are TGCAGTGCGCCCTGGCAGGGCCCAGATACGCAGTATTTT.

This clonotype was observed many times. The rearrangement uses TRBV7-2 and TRBJ2-7, with 7 nucleotides matching TRBD2. The CDR3 covers 13 residues. The junction had 2 bases not matched to a gene; V was cut back by 5 bases and J by 1 base. Germline V CDR1 and CDR2: SGHTA, FQGNSA. This CDR3 is CASSVGLSYEQYF. The CDR3 region has the DNA TGTGCCAGCAGCGTGGGACTATCCTACGAGCAGTACTTC. Combining the CDR3 with reference TRBV7-2 and TRBJ2-7 gives the whole variable domain GAGVSQSPSNKVTEKGKDVELRCDPISGHTALYWYRQSLGQGLEFLIYFQGNSAPDKSGLPSDRFSAERTGGSVSTLTIQRTQQEDSAVYLCASSVGLSYEQYFGPGTRLTVT.

This rearrangement joins TRBV12-3 or TRBV12-4 to TRBJ2-2, with a tentative D call TRBD1 (6 bases). The CDR3 covers 15 residues. Trimming left V 6 bases short and J 5 bases short, with 16 bases between. DNA of the CDR3: TGTGCCAGCAGGCGGACAGATATGTTGACCGGGGAGCTGTTTTTT. Residues: CASRRTDMLTGELFF.

This clonotype was detected a few times. Here the CDR3 reads CATRGAGAEQFF. DNA for the CDR3: TGTGCCACCCGGGGGGCGGGAGCTGAGCAGTTCTTC. The V gene is TRBV10-3, the J gene TRBJ2-1; a possible D gene is TRBD2 (7 bases). V gave up 10 bases and J gave up 9 bases, with 16 bases separating them. CDR3 length: 12 amino acids. Germline V gene sequence: CDR1 ENHRY, CDR2 SYGVKD.

This clonotype was seen a handful of times. The chain carries TRBV6-6 and TRBJ1-5, with D unresolved. The CDR3 loop spans 12 amino acids. Germline loops: CDR1 MNHNY, CDR2 SVGAGI (reference sequence). Between the trimmed V and J ends, which lost 6 bases and 5 bases, there was a span of 8 bases. The CDR3 here is CASRLIDQPQHF. CDR3 nucleotide sequence: TGTGCCAGCAGGCTCATTGATCAGCCCCAGCATTTT.

Only a few counts were recorded for this clonotype. V usage is TRBV20-1 and J usage is TRBJ2-1, with D perhaps given as TRBD1 or TRBD2 (6 bases each). The CDR3 is 14 amino acids. Trimming removed 6 bases at V and 7 bases at J, with 19 bases between. Germline assignment: CDR1 DFQATT and CDR2 SNEGSKA (reference sequence). Here the CDR3 reads CSAQVSGRGNEQFF. The CDR3 bases are TGCAGTGCGCAAGTTAGCGGAAGGGGGAATGAGCAGTTCTTC.

The chain carries TRBV7-8 and TRBJ2-1; TRBD2 matches at 7 bases. The CDR3 is 15 residues long. The J segment lost 6 bases and the V segment lost 5 bases, leaving 10 bases of the junction unmatched. Germline CDR1 reads SGHVS; CDR2 reads FQNEAQ. CDR3 region: CASSLPLGGGNEQFF. For the CDR3, the DNA is TGTGCCAGCAGCCTCCCCCTTGGGGGGGGCAATGAGCAGTTCTTC.

V and J are TRBV29-1 and TRBJ2-1, with 14 bases lining up with TRBD2. V shed 6 bases and J 0 bases; nucleotides not matched to a gene: 10. The germline V gene has CDR1 SQVTM and CDR2 ANQGSEA. This CDR3 spans 18 amino acids. The CDR3 nucleotides are TGCAGCGTCGCCCGGGGACTAGCGGGAGACACCTCCTACAATGAGCAGTTCTTC. Protein: CSVARGLAGDTSYNEQFF.

Only a few counts were recorded for this clonotype. V and J are TRBV2 and TRBJ1-6; 9 nucleotides line up with TRBD1. The germline V gene encodes CDR1 SNHLY and CDR2 FYNNEI. CDR3 length equals 15 residues. Losses at the gene ends were 2 bases for V and 9 bases for J; bases not matched to a gene: 5. As DNA, the CDR3 is TGTGCCAGCAGTGAAAGTGGACAGGGGTTTTCACCCCTCCACTTT. Amino acid sequence: CASSESGQGFSPLHF.

This clonotype has just a few counts. The chain carries TRBV7-9 and TRBJ2-7; D is possibly TRBD2 (6 bases). This CDR3 is 14 amino acids long. The germline CDR1 and CDR2 sequences are SEHNR and FQNEAQ (reference sequence). Trimming took 8 bases from V and 4 from J, leaving 18 bases between them. The CDR3 sequence is CASRGGVGPYEQYF. The CDR3 DNA reads as TGTGCCAGCCGTGGCGGGGTTGGTCCGTACGAGCAGTACTTC.

V gene TRBV15 combines with J gene TRBJ2-7, with D unclear. The CDR3 loop spans 11 amino acids. Per the germline V gene, CDR1 is LNHNV and CDR2 is YYDKDF (reference sequence). Trimming removed 1 base at V and 6 bases at J, with 4 bases between. The CDR3, as DNA: TGTGCCACCAGCAGAGGGTCCGAGCAGTACTTC. This sequence encodes CATSRGSEQYF.

The gene calls are TRBV2 and TRBJ2-1, with unresolved D. Germline loops: CDR1 SNHLY, CDR2 FYNNEI. The V and J ends lost 8 bases and 1 base respectively, with 9 bases between them. CDR3 length: 13 amino acids. The CDR3 DNA reads TGTGCCAGCCTCATTCCGTCCTACAATGAGCAGTTCTTC. This gives the protein CASLIPSYNEQFF.

J is TRBJ2-1 and V is TRBV20-1; a weak D match, TRBD1 (6 bases). The CDR3 totals 14 residues. The V and J ends lost 7 bases and 2 bases respectively, with 15 bases between them. The V gene's germline CDR1 is DFQATT and CDR2 SNEGSKA (reference sequence). The CDR3 loop reads CSVSRGWPYNEQFF. The CDR3 bases are TGCAGTGTCTCCAGGGGATGGCCCTACAATGAGCAGTTCTTC.

This clonotype was seen more than once but under ten times. This chain links TRBV5-8 with TRBJ2-5; 7 nucleotides line up with TRBD1. The V and J ends lost 5 bases and 5 bases, in that order; junction bases with no gene match: 6. Germline CDR1 reads SGHTS; CDR2 reads YDEGEE. This CDR3 has 13 amino acids. CDR3: CASSATGEETQYF. The CDR3 coding sequence is TGTGCCAGCAGTGCAACAGGGGAGGAGACCCAGTACTTC.